One T cell receptor (beta chain) is described in this entry. Its antigen remains unidentified. This entry is derived from a study of shared clonotypes between healthy human individuals. Study overall: Participating donors consisted of two women and a few men aged 18 to 49. There were three CD4 naive, three CD4 memory, two CD8 naive and one CD8 memory plates per donor. Study-level findings and limits: Non-shared clonotypes showed lower generation probabilities than clonotypes common to all four donors. Clonotypes that were shared across a handful of donors made up approximately 5% of naive CD4 clonotypes.

Only in-frame clones appear in the TCRdb table, and some are missing; sequencing was by immunoSEQ multiplex PCR. The table shows approximately 2,300,000 clones, with roughly 92% occurring only once. The CDR3 length is 18 residues. Looked up from germline, CDR1 is SGHDT and CDR2 is YYEEEE. V was pared by 3 bases and J by 5 bases, with 17 bases of the junction left unmatched. Sequencing input: naive CD4+ T cells from PBMCs. Specified subset: CD45RA+ positively selected. V is TRBV5-6 and J is TRBJ2-3; TRBD2 agrees at 8 bases. The sequence was collected from a man younger than 35 in good health. Some clones in this sample may be carry-over from other donors' samples. CDR3: CASSSLGAGGPSQDTQYF. The CDR3 coding sequence is TGTGCCAGCAGCTCCCTGGGGGCGGGAGGTCCCTCCCAAGATACGCAGTATTTT.